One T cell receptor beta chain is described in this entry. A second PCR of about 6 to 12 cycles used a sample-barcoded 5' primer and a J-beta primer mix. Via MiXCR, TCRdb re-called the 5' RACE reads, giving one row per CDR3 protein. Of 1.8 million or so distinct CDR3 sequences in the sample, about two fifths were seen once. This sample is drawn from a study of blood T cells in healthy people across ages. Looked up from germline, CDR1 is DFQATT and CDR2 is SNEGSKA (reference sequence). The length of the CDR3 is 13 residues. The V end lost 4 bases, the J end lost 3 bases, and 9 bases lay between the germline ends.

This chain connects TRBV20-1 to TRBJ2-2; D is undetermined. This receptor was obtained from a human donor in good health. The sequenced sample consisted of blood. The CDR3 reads CSATILYTGELFF. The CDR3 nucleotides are TGCAGTGCTACGATACTATACACCGGGGAGCTGTTTTTT.